This T cell receptor (beta chain) is from a study of shared clonotypes between healthy human individuals. With V trimmed by 6 bases and J by 1 base, 13 bases remained unmatched. The germline V gene has CDR1 ENHRY and CDR2 SYGVKD. The CDR3 consists of 19 residues. Sequencing used immunoSEQ multiplex PCR; TCRdb keeps in-frame clones, though not all of them. The sample has over a million clones; over 95% are singletons. This chain joins TRBV10-3 and TRBJ2-6; 9 bases are a match to TRBD1. The TCR was taken from a man younger than 40 in good health. Sequences were obtained from naive CD4+ T cells sorted from blood. The subset is: CD45RA+ positively selected. DNA of the CDR3: TGTGCCATCAGAGACCAAGGCGGACAGGGGTTGTCTGGGGCCAACGTCCTGACTTTC. Encoded protein: CAIRDQGGQGLSGANVLTF.